This T cell receptor (beta chain) originates from a study of T cell responses to AZD1222 COVID-19 vaccine (dated by TCRdb to the early 2020s). Regarding the complete study: A total of 240 or so trial participants underwent TCR sequencing, of whom roughly 210 had received two doses of AZD1222 and 26 had received two doses of the MenACWY control vaccine. Enrollment into the trials was organized by age into subgroups of 18-55, 56-69 and 70-plus years, and those subgroups contained approximately 160, 26 and 62 TCR-sequenced participants, respectively. The study at large found these results: Because no samples from the day 14 peak response were available, repertoires could be characterized only after the peak T cell response. After two AZD1222 doses, both the breadth and the depth of spike-specific TCRs were significantly higher than at day 0 and than in MenACWY recipients. The 56-69-year group was small, and its depth increase did not reach significance, likely because of low power. Most participants were white British and females outnumbered males, and the authors suggested that clonal diversity may have been underestimated. Vaccine-associated CD4 TCRs spanned the whole spike protein, with dominant responses in regions 160-218 and 743-854. Conclusions about previously exposed vaccinees are limited because only five to seven AZD1222 recipients were SARS-CoV-2 seropositive at baseline. Reportedly, close to half of the unique spike-specific TCRs recognized epitopes lying outside the regions that are mutated in the B.1.351 and B.1.1.7 variants.

Sample time point, as interpreted from the label and publication: about 28 days (+/-7) after the second vaccine dose. AZD1222 recipients whose second dose came at about 4 weeks and those whose second dose came at about 12 weeks were combined into one group, since spike-specific TCR depth and breadth did not differ between the two schedules. Samples from vaccinated people were obtained from the UK trials COV001 and COV002, which included a single-blind randomized controlled phase 2/3 trial of AZD1222 (ChAdOx1 nCoV-19) in healthy adults. For TCRbeta chain sequencing, PBMC samples from trial participants were taken at day 0 and at day 28 after the second dose. The CDR3 regions of human TCRbeta chains were analyzed by immunosequencing. The original methods were these. Repertoire TCRs were checked for matches against a reference library of SARS-CoV-2-specific TCRs that had been generated using the MIRA antigen-specificity platform. Breadth was defined as the fraction of unique TCRs that were SARS-CoV-2-associated, and depth was defined as the fraction of total T cells that were SARS-CoV-2-associated. Using the MIRA data, each spike-specific TCR was assigned both to the spike region to which the TCR was reactive and to a CD4 or CD8 class. Log10-transformed breadth and depth values were compared by one-way ANOVA with Sidak's multiple comparisons tests. TCRdb limited this immuneACCESS table to in-frame rearrangements with V and J called. A share of clones is missing; checked studies link under half to unresolved V genes, and the rest is unexplained. The DNA gave D and trimming, while V, J and clone size come from that table. In all, the sample holds approximately 170,000 clones, and around 88% of those were seen once. The ten top clones hold approximately 1% of the sample.

The CDR3 contains 15 residues, cysteine and phenylalanine counted. Here the CDR3 DNA is all that survives: 45 bases in frame from base 1. Relative to germline, V is 5 bases shorter and J is 3 bases shorter, with 18 bases between their ends. The germline V gene specifies SGHRS as CDR1 and YFSETQ as CDR2. A word on this clone: Its antigen target is currently unknown. No base qualities exist here, and no much larger clone lies one base off it.

The input for sequencing was peripheral blood, taken 28 days after the second AZD1222 dose. The V and J genes are TRBV5-1 and TRBJ2-7; the D region possibly corresponds to TRBD2 (6 bases align). This TCR derives from an adult who received the AZD1222 COVID-19 vaccine. The CDR3 is CASRGRGAKVYEQYF. Here is the DNA: TGCGCCAGCAGAGGGCGCGGGGCTAAGGTCTACGAGCAGTACTTC.